This T cell receptor (beta chain) was found in a study of shared clonotypes between healthy human individuals. The ends were cut back, 5 bases at V and 3 bases at J, with 8 bases in the middle. CDR3 length: 13 residues. Germline V gene data show CDR1 as MNHEY and CDR2 as SVGAGI. The study ran the assay at deep level. Each PCR replicate run on unsorted PBMC took in around 290 ng DNA, roughly 29,000 T cell genomes. TCRdb keeps only in-frame clones here, not all; method: immunoSEQ multiplex PCR. This sample has some 470,000 clones, with over 65% found just once. Recent acute infections and vaccinations were absent in the healthy HIV-negative adult donors.

This chain joins TRBV6-5 and TRBJ1-5; no clear D gene. The TCR sequence derives from a woman aged 40-49 years in good health. Some clones in this sample may be carry-over from other donors' samples. Sequencing was done on a sample of PBMCs. CDR3 coding DNA: TGTGCCAGCAGTGGCGACGCCAATCAGCCCCAGCATTTT. As protein: CASSGDANQPQHF.